This T cell receptor (beta chain) was identified in a study of identifying expanded T cells in peripheral blood. Trimming shortened V by 2 bases and J by 4 bases, and 4 bases separated the two germline ends. The CDR3 is made up of 12 amino acids. The germline gives CDR1 SGHDT, CDR2 YYEEEE. Healthy donors had no documented immune events, such as infections, while sampled. Profiled with immunoSEQ multiplex PCR; TCRdb holds only in-frame clones, not every one. The table records 100,000 to 150,000 clones, over 65% of them present only once. The TCR sequence derives from a person aged 18-70 years in good health. The sequencing sample was made of blood. This chain joins TRBV5-6 and TRBJ1-3; D remains ambiguous. The DNA of the CDR3 is TGTGCCAGCAGCTTTAAGGGAAACACCATATATTTT. Its protein is CASSFKGNTIYF.